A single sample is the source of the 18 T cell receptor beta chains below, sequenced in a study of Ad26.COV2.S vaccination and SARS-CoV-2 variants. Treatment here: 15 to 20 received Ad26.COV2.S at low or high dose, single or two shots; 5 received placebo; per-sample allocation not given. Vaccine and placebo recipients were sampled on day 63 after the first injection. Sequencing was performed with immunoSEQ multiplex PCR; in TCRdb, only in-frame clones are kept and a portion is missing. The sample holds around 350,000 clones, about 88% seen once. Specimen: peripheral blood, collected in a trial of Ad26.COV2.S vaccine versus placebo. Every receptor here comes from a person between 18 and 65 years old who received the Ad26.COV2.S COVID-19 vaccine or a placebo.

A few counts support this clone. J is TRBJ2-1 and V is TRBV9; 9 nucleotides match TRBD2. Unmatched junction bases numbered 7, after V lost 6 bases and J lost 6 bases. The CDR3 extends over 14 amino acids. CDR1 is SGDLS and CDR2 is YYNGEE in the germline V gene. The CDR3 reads CASTPGLAINEQFF. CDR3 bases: TGTGCCAGCACCCCCGGACTAGCGATCAATGAGCAGTTCTTC.

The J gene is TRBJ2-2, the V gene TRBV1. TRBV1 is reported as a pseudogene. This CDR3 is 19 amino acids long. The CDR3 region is CTSSQDGGRTGPPTGELFF. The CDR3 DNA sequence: TGCACCAGCAGCCAAGATGGGGGGCGTACCGGGCCACCAACCGGGGAGCTGTTTTTT.

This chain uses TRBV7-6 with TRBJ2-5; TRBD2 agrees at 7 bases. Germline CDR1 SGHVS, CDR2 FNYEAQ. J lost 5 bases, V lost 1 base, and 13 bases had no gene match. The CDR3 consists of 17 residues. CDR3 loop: CASSLGLAGVGVETQYF. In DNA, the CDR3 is TGTGCCAGCAGCTTAGGTTTGGCGGGAGTGGGGGTGGAGACCCAGTACTTC.

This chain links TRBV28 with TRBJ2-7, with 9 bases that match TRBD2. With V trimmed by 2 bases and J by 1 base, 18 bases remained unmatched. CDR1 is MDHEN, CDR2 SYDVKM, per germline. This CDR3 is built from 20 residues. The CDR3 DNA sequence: TGTGCCAGCAGTTTAGATATTGCTAGCGGGGAGGGCCCCCTTTCCTACGAGCAGTACTTC. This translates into CASSLDIASGEGPLSYEQYF.

CDR3 loop: CASSLRPIVYNEQFF. The CDR3 DNA follows: TGTGCCAGCAGCTTAAGACCTATAGTGTACAATGAGCAGTTCTTC. The chain employs TRBV7-2 and TRBJ2-1; no reliable D call. This CDR3 comprises 15 residues. The V end lost 2 bases, the J end lost 4 bases, and 12 bases lay between the germline ends. Looked up from germline, CDR1 is SGHTA and CDR2 is FQGNSA.

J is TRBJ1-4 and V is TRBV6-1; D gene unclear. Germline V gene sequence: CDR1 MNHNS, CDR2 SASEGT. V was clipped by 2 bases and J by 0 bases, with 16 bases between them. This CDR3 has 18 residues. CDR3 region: CASSEFWVQGTTNEKLFF. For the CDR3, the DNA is TGTGCCAGCAGTGAATTCTGGGTTCAAGGGACAACTAATGAAAAACTGTTTTTT.

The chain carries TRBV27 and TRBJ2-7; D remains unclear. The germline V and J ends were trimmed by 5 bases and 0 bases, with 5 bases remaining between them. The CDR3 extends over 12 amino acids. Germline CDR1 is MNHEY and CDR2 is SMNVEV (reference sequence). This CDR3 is CASSPLSYEQYF. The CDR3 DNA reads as TGTGCCAGCAGTCCCCTCTCCTACGAGCAGTACTTC.

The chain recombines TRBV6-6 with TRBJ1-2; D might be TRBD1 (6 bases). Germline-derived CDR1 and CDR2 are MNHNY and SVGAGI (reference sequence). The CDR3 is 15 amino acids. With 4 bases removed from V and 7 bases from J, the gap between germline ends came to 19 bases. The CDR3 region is CASSFPGALVSGYTF. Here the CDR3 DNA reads TGTGCCAGCAGTTTTCCAGGGGCCCTAGTTTCTGGCTACACCTTC.

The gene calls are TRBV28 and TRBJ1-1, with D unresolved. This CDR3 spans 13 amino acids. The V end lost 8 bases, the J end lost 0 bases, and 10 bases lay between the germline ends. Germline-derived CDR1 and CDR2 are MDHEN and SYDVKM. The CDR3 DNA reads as TGTGCCAGCTCACGTCCTCTGAACACTGAAGCTTTCTTT. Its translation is CASSRPLNTEAFF.

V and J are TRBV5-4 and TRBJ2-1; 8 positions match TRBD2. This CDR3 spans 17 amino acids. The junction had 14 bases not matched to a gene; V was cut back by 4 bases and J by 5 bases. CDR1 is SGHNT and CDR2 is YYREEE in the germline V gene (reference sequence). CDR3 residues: CASSRSWFGGGDNEQFF. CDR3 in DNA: TGTGCCAGCAGCCGCTCGTGGTTCGGGGGGGGCGACAATGAGCAGTTCTTC. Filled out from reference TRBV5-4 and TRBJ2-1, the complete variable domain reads ETGVTQSPTHLIKTRGQQVTLRCSSQSGHNTVSWYQQALGQGPQFIFQYYREEENGRGNFPPRFSGLQFPNYSSELNVNALELDDSALYLCASSRSWFGGGDNEQFFGPGTRLTVL.

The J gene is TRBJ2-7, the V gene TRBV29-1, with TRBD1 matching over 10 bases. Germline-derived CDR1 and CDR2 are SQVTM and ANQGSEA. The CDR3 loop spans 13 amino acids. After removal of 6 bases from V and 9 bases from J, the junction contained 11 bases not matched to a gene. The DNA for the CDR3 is TGCAGCGTCGAGGACAGGGGGTGGGCTGGGCAGTACTTC. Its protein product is CSVEDRGWAGQYF.

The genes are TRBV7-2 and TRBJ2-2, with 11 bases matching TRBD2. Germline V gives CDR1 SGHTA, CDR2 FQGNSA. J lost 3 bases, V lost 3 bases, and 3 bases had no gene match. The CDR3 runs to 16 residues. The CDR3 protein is CASSFVAGGDTGELFF. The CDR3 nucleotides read TGTGCCAGCAGCTTTGTAGCGGGAGGGGACACCGGGGAGCTGTTTTTT.

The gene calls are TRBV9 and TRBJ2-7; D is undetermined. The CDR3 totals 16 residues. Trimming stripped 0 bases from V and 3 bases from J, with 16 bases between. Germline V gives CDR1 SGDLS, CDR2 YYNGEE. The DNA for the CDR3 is TGTGCCAGCAGCGTAGGAGACCCAGCCCTCATCTACGAGCAGTACTTC. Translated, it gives CASSVGDPALIYEQYF.

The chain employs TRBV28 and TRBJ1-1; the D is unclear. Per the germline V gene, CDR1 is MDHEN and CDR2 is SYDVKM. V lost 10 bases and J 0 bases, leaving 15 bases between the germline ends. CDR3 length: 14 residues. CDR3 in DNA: TGTGCCATCCAGGACGGAAAAATGAACACTGAAGCTTTCTTT. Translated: CAIQDGKMNTEAFF.

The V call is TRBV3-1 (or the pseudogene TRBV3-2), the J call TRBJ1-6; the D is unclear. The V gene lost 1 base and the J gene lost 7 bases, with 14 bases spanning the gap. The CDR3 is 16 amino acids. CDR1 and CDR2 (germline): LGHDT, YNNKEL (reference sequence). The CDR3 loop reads CASSQASRGMNSPLHF. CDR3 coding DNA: TGTGCCAGCAGCCAAGCTTCCCGGGGTATGAATTCACCCCTCCACTTT.

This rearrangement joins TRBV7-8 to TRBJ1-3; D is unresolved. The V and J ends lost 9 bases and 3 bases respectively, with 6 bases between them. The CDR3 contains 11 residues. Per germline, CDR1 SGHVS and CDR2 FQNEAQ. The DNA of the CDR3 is TGTGCCAGTCTCATTGGAAACACCATATATTTT. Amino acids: CASLIGNTIYF.

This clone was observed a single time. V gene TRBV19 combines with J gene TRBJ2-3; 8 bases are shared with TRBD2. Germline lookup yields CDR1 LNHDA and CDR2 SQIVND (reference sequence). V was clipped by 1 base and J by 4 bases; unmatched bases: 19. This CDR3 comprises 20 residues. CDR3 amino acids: CASSIGGRGGRGSIADTQYF. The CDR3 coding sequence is TGTGCCAGTAGTATAGGAGGACGGGGGGGCCGCGGTTCTATAGCAGATACGCAGTATTTT.

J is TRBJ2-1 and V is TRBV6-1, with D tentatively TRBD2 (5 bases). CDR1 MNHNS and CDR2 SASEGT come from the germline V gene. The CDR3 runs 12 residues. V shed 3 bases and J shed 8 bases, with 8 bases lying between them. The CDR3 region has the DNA TGTGCCAGCAGTGATCGACTATATGAGCAGTTCTTC. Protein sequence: CASSDRLYEQFF.